Listed below are T cell receptor beta chains from one sample, sequenced in a study of T cells in Graves' hyperthyroidism and ophthalmopathy. TCRdb called the multiplex PCR reads again in MiXCR, with one record for every CDR3 protein. The sample has a few hundred thousand distinct CDR3 sequences; around 13% are singletons. Source material: blood. Receptors originate from a woman aged 18 to 35 with Graves' hyperthyroidism. The CDR3 runs from the conserved cysteine through the conserved F or W. The D gene is left open where the match is weak. Clone size, where shown, is once, few, many, or a class for clones that have expanded.

CASSDSSGQEGGELFF,TGTGCCAGCAGTGACTCTAGCGGCCAAGAGGGCGGGGAGCTGTTTTTT,many,16,-,TRBJ2-2,TRBV6-4
CASSLYRTGGGGYTF,TGTGCCAGCAGTTTATACCGGACAGGGGGTGGGGGCTACACCTTC,-,15,TRBD1,TRBJ1-2,TRBV28
CSAVRVNQPQHF,TGCAGTGCCGTCAGGGTTAATCAGCCCCAGCATTTT,many,12,-,TRBJ1-5,TRBV20-1
CASSPTSGPSYNEQFF,TGTGCCAGCAGCCCGACTAGCGGTCCCTCCTACAATGAGCAGTTCTTC,many,16,TRBD2,TRBJ2-1,TRBV7-6
CASSLEAGVGYNEQFF,TGTGCCAGCAGCTTGGAGGCGGGAGTGGGATACAATGAGCAGTTCTTC,few,16,TRBD2,TRBJ2-1,TRBV5-5
CASSGGGDNSPLHF,TGTGCCAGCAGTGGGGGTGGGGATAATTCACCCCTCCACTTT,many,14,-,TRBJ1-6,TRBV6-1
CASSRLGGNTEAFF,TGTGCCAGCAGCCGGCTGGGGGGGAACACTGAAGCTTTCTTT,many,14,-,TRBJ1-1,TRBV7-9
CASSLSGKGEKLFF,TGTGCCAGCAGTTTATCAGGGAAGGGTGAAAAACTGTTTTTT,few,14,-,TRBJ1-4,TRBV28
CASSEYRDSYEQYF,TGTGCCAGCAGTGAATACAGGGACTCCTACGAGCAGTACTTC,few,14,-,TRBJ2-7,TRBV2
CASRYLAGGSGELFF,TGTGCCAGCAGATATCTAGCGGGAGGTTCCGGGGAGCTGTTTTTT,few,15,TRBD2,TRBJ2-2,TRBV5-6
CATQGQTYTGELFF,TGTGCCACACAGGGACAGACTTACACCGGGGAGCTGTTTTTT,-,14,TRBD1,TRBJ2-2,TRBV28
CASSLELAGNNEQFF,TGTGCCAGCAGCTTGGAACTAGCGGGAAACAATGAGCAGTTCTTC,many,15,TRBD2,TRBJ2-1,TRBV11-2
CASKTSTDTQYF,TGTGCCAGCAAAACGAGCACAGATACGCAGTATTTT,many,12,-,TRBJ2-3,TRBV28
CASSFESTPETQYF,TGTGCCAGCAGCTTTGAGAGCACACCAGAGACCCAGTACTTC,once,14,-,TRBJ2-5,TRBV5-5
CASSYSTTNYGYTF,TGTGCCAGCAGTTACTCCACGACGAACTATGGCTACACCTTC,-,14,-,TRBJ1-2,TRBV6-5
CATLGVLSGNTIYF,TGTGCCACGCTTGGGGTACTCTCTGGAAACACCATATATTTT,-,14,-,TRBJ1-3,TRBV7-9
CASSLGVAGGEETQYF,TGTGCCAGCAGCTTAGGGGTAGCGGGAGGAGAAGAGACCCAGTACTTC,many,16,TRBD2,TRBJ2-5,TRBV11-2
CASSMDGGGTPYEQYF,TGTGCCAGTAGTATGGATGGTGGCGGGACCCCCTACGAGCAGTACTTC,few,16,-,TRBJ2-7,TRBV19
CASTSWGVGSYGYTF,TGTGCCAGCACCTCTTGGGGGGTTGGGAGCTATGGCTACACCTTC,once,15,-,TRBJ1-2,TRBV6-1
CASSQETGTTEAFF,TGTGCCAGCAGCCAGGAAACAGGGACCACTGAAGCTTTCTTT,many,14,-,TRBJ1-1,TRBV14
CASSPRGGGSGYTF,TGTGCCAGCAGCCCCAGGGGGGGCGGGAGTGGCTACACCTTC,many,14,TRBD1,TRBJ1-2,TRBV28
CAIKSGRDEKLFF,TGTGCCATCAAATCCGGCAGGGATGAAAAACTGTTTTTT,many,13,-,TRBJ1-4,TRBV10-3
CAIAQVDNTEAFF,TGTGCCATCGCGCAGGTTGATAACACTGAAGCTTTCTTT,many,13,-,TRBJ1-1,TRBV10-3
CASSPSGTLGGYTF,TGTGCCAGCAGCCCTTCTGGGACCCTCGGGGGCTACACCTTC,many,14,-,TRBJ1-2,TRBV11-2
CASSVAAGGTTDTQYF,TGTGCCAGCAGCGTAGCCGCGGGAGGCACCACAGATACGCAGTATTTT,-,16,TRBD2,TRBJ2-3,TRBV9
CSVGTGEGTEAFF,TGCAGCGTCGGGACAGGGGAGGGCACTGAAGCTTTCTTT,few,13,TRBD1,TRBJ1-1,TRBV29-1
CASSLFGNQPQHF,TGTGCCAGCAGTTTATTTGGCAATCAGCCCCAGCATTTT,many,13,-,TRBJ1-5,TRBV28
CASSLYTGSSTDTQYF,TGTGCCAGCAGTTTATATACCGGATCTAGCACAGATACGCAGTATTTT,many,16,-,TRBJ2-3,TRBV28
CSARGLLAGTYEQYF,TGCAGTGCTAGAGGTCTACTAGCGGGTACCTACGAGCAGTACTTC,-,15,TRBD2,TRBJ2-7,TRBV20-1
CSARGLDEQFF,TGCAGTGCTAGAGGACTAGATGAGCAGTTCTTC,many,11,-,TRBJ2-1,TRBV20-1
CSARPTSGSMGEQFF,TGCAGTGCTAGACCGACTAGCGGGAGTATGGGTGAGCAGTTCTTC,many,15,TRBD2,TRBJ2-1,TRBV20-1
CASSTGEKETQYF,TGTGCCAGCTCTACCGGGGAAAAAGAGACCCAGTACTTC,-,13,-,TRBJ2-5,TRBV6-1
CSARDGVPSGSFYEQYF,TGCAGTGCTAGAGATGGGGTCCCTAGCGGGAGTTTTTACGAGCAGTACTTC,few,17,TRBD2,TRBJ2-7,TRBV20-1
CASSQEQETQYF,TGTGCCAGCAGCCAGGAACAAGAGACCCAGTACTTC,many,12,-,TRBJ2-5,TRBV14
CASSTVKNTEAFF,TGTGCCAGCTCAACAGTCAAGAACACTGAAGCTTTCTTT,once,13,-,TRBJ1-1,TRBV18
CASSQAGAGEPDTQYF,TGTGCCAGCAGCCAAGCGGGAGCGGGAGAACCAGATACGCAGTATTTT,many,16,TRBD2,TRBJ2-3,TRBV4-2
CASSPSGSHYEQYF,TGTGCCAGCAGCCCAAGCGGGAGCCACTACGAGCAGTACTTC,many,14,TRBD2,TRBJ2-7,TRBV7-2
CASSSGTETGELFF,TGTGCCAGCAGTTCCGGGACAGAAACCGGGGAGCTGTTTTTT,-,14,TRBD1,TRBJ2-2,TRBV28
CSARDGLPTGELFF,TGCAGTGCTAGAGATGGCCTACCTACCGGGGAGCTGTTTTTT,many,14,-,TRBJ2-2,TRBV20-1
CASSPRRSQETQYF,TGTGCCAGCTCACCGAGGCGGTCTCAAGAGACCCAGTACTTC,many,14,-,TRBJ2-5,TRBV18
CASSQGKGKGNQETQYF,TGTGCCAGCAGCCAAGGAAAGGGGAAGGGAAACCAAGAGACCCAGTACTTC,many,17,-,TRBJ2-5,TRBV3-1
CASSQDRMGSEKLFF,TGCGCCAGCAGCCAAGATCGAATGGGGAGTGAAAAACTGTTTTTT,-,15,-,TRBJ1-4,TRBV4-1